This TCR beta chain was retrieved from a study of blood T cell repertoires in COVID-19. Participant age was roughly 18 to 95 years, and participants resided in roughly 24 US areas. Participants had their cohort set by participant-reported clinical history. CDR1 and CDR2 from the germline V gene are SGHTA and FQGNSA. The CDR3 runs to 13 residues. Trimming took 4 bases from V and 3 from J, leaving 6 bases between them. In the authors' methods: Amplification from reference gene primers served as the basis for estimated nucleated cell counts. Using immunoSEQ multiplex PCR, the repertoire was profiled, and TCRdb retains in-frame clones only, with some absent. Clone size and V and J calls were adopted from that table, with D and trimming inferred from the DNA. This sample has over 200,000 clones; under 90% occur once, and the top ten carry around 9.3%.

Material for sequencing was PBMCs or T cells enriched from blood (not recorded which). The chain recombines TRBV7-2 with TRBJ2-2, with unresolved D. This sequence originates from a woman between 45 and 60 years old with acute COVID-19. CDR3 DNA sequence: TGTGCCAGCAGCTCAGACTACACCGGGGAGCTGTTTTTT. Residues: CASSSDYTGELFF.